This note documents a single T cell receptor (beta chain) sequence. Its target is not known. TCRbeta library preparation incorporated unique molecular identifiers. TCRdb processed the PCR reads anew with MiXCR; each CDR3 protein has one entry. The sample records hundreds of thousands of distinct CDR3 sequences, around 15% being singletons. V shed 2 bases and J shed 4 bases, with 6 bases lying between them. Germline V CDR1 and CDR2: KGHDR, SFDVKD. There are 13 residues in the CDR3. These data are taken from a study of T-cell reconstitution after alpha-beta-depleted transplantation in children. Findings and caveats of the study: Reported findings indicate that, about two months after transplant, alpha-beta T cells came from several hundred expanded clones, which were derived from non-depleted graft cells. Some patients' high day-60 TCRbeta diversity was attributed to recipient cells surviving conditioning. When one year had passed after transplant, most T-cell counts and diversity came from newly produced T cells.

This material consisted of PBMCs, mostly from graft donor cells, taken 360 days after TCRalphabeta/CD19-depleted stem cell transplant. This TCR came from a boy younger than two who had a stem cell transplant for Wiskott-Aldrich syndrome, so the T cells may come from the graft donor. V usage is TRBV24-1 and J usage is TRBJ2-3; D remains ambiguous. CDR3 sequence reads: CATSDYGADTQYF. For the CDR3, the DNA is TGTGCCACCAGTGATTATGGAGCAGATACGCAGTATTTT.